This TCR beta chain was profiled in a study of cytomegalovirus exposure and HLA in healthy donors. This clone was observed once. Its antigen is unknown. The PCR employed 60 Vbeta primers together with 13 Jbeta primers. Profiled with immunoSEQ multiplex PCR; TCRdb holds only in-frame clones, not every one. The profile covers 75,000 to 90,000 clones, with less than 80% appearing a single time and 15% taken by the ten largest. Study results and caveats: In an earlier analysis, about 87% or about 30%: the productive usage of most TCR beta V segments. Later findings reportedly placed an Asian-associated ancestry cluster below the roughly 670-donor mean for N-insertions. Researchers left out some V segments, among them TRBV6-2 and TRBV6-3, as indistinguishable.

The CDR3 runs 16 residues. The germline V gene has CDR1 MNHEY and CDR2 SMNVEV (reference sequence). The junction had 2 bases not matched to a gene; V was cut back by 4 bases and J by 0 bases. The gene calls are TRBV27 and TRBJ2-7, with 14 positions matching TRBD2. The clonotype comes from a woman in her thirties or forties in good health and CMV-seropositive. Material for sequencing was PBMCs. The CDR3 loop is CASSSGTSGSSYEQYF. As DNA, the CDR3 is TGTGCCAGCAGTTCCGGGACTAGCGGGAGCTCCTACGAGCAGTACTTC.